Listed here is a single T cell receptor (beta chain). This entry belongs to a study of control samples from healthy donors and cancer patients. The repertoire was sequenced with immunoSEQ multiplex PCR; TCRdb's copy has only in-frame clones and lacks some. Among under 55,000 clones listed, 80% were seen once. CDR3 size: 13 residues. The J segment lost 4 bases and the V segment lost 6 bases, leaving 2 bases of the junction unmatched. Germline V CDR1 and CDR2: SGHAT, FQNNGV. This sequence joins TRBV11-2 and TRBJ2-3, with 9 positions matching TRBD1. The clonotype comes from a man between 65 and 85 years old in good health. Sample: blood. CDR3 coding DNA: TGTGCCAGCAGGGGGACAGGGTCAGATACGCAGTATTTT. This codes for CASRGTGSDTQYF.